A selection of T cell receptor beta chains follows, all from one sample in a study of T cells in Graves' hyperthyroidism and ophthalmopathy. TCRdb re-analysed the multiplex PCR reads in MiXCR, keeping a single row per CDR3 protein. The data contain almost 250,000 distinct CDR3 sequences, over 20% of them seen just once; the ten biggest clones take up 35%. The sample consisted of blood. The origin of the receptors is a woman in her forties with Graves' ophthalmopathy. Both conserved end residues are part of each CDR3. The size field is filled for only some rows; it gives once, few, many or a size class.

cdr3_aa | j_call | clone_size | v_call
CASSPYQGQPEAFF | TRBJ1-1 | few | TRBV12-3/TRBV12-4
CASSLQLAGQETQYF | TRBJ2-5 | many | TRBV4-1
CASSRDSGNYGYTF | TRBJ1-2 | many | TRBV27
CASSSRANGELFF | TRBJ2-2 | - | TRBV12-3/TRBV12-4
CASNRGVSETQYF | TRBJ2-5 | many | TRBV2
CASSLWSGVGTGELFF | TRBJ2-2 | - | TRBV27
CASSPRTRMETQYF | TRBJ2-5 | many | TRBV18
CATSRRFYTEAFF | TRBJ1-1 | many | TRBV15
CASSGLLYTGELFF | TRBJ2-2 | many | TRBV28
CSVGGGRDQPQHF | TRBJ1-5 | many | TRBV29-1
CASSLRGVENTEAFF | TRBJ1-1 | many | TRBV2
CASRSFRSYEQYF | TRBJ2-7 | - | TRBV6-1
CASSPTSDRFYGYTF | TRBJ1-2 | - | TRBV11-2
CASSLARGAGYEQYF | TRBJ2-7 | many | TRBV5-1
CASRLNSGNTIYF | TRBJ1-3 | many | TRBV6-5
CASSTNSPTNYGYTF | TRBJ1-2 | many | TRBV6-1
CASSFSSGGTQYF | TRBJ2-5 | - | TRBV12-3/TRBV12-4
CASSRILGQLQETQYF | TRBJ2-5 | many | TRBV6-5
CASSLAGAGGELFF | TRBJ2-2 | many | TRBV5-5
CASSSNREYTEAFF | TRBJ1-1 | - | TRBV12-3/TRBV12-4
CASSLGQGSYPYNSPLHF | TRBJ1-6 | - | TRBV27
CASSQAASLGETQYF | TRBJ2-5 | many | TRBV3-1
CASNRNQGDRVREQYF | TRBJ2-7 | - | TRBV12-3/TRBV12-4
CATSDSLGQSDSGANVLTF | TRBJ2-6 | many | TRBV24-1
CAWSVRGGPDEQYF | TRBJ2-7 | many | TRBV30
CASSTLGLAGVSGELFF | TRBJ2-2 | few | TRBV6-1
CASSPTRGDLNTEAFF | TRBJ1-1 | many | TRBV5-1
CASRPGQIGTQYF | TRBJ2-5 | many | TRBV28
CASRTGPPGDIQYF | TRBJ2-4 | many | TRBV6-5
CASSGQGEEPQHF | TRBJ1-5 | many | TRBV6-2/TRBV6-3
CASSFVGAGTEAFF | TRBJ1-1 | many | TRBV28
CASSPRACEQYF | TRBJ2-7 | many | TRBV7-4
CASSQEGPQRYEQYF | TRBJ2-7 | many | TRBV3-1
CANAGVTGELFF | TRBJ2-2 | many | TRBV6-1
CASSSLAGGHQETQYF | TRBJ2-5 | once | TRBV27
CASSPFTGFELLAKNIQYF | TRBJ2-4 | - | TRBV7-3
CASSRGPTNTGELFF | TRBJ2-2 | many | TRBV7-9
CASSRDHYEQYF | TRBJ2-7 | many | TRBV7-9
CSADGPLEQYF | TRBJ2-7 | few | TRBV20-1
CASSLVGLPYEQYF | TRBJ2-7 | - | TRBV7-2
CASSLNPGGGGGQTQYF | TRBJ2-5 | many | TRBV11-1
CASSYSSEVSTEAFF | TRBJ1-1 | - | TRBV6-2/TRBV6-3
CATSRGGTGPTGELFF | TRBJ2-2 | many | TRBV15